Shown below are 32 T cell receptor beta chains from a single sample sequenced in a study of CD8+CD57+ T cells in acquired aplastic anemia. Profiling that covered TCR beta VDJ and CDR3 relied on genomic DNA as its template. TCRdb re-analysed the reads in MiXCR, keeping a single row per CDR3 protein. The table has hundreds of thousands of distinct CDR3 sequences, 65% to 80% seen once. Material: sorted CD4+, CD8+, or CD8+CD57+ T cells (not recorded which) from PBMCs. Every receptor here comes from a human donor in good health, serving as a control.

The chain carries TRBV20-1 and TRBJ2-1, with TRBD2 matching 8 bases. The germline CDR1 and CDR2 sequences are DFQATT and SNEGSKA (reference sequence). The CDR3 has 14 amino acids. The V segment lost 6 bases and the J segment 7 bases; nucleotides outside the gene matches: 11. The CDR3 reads CSASTGGGINEQFF. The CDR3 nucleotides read TGCAGTGCCAGTACAGGCGGGGGGATAAATGAGCAGTTCTTC.

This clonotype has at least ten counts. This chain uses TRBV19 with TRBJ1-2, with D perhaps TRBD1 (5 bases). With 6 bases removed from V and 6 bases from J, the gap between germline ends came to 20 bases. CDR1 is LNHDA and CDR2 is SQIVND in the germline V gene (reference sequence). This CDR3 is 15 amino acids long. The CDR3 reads CASRYQHGTDDGYTF. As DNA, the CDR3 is TGTGCCAGTAGATACCAGCATGGGACGGACGATGGCTACACCTTC.

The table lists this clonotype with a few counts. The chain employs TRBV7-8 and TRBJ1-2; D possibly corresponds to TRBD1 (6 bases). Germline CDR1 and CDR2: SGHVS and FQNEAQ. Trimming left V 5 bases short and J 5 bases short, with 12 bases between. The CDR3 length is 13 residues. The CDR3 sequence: CASSPTRGYGYTF. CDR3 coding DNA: TGTGCCAGCAGCCCGACCAGGGGTTATGGCTACACCTTC.

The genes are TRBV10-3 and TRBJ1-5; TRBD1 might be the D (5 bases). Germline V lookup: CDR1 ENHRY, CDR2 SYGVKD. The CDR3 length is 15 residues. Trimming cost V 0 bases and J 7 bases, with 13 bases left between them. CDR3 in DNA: TGTGCCATCAGTGAGTCGATCGGGGCAGGACAGCCCCAGCATTTT. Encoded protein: CAISESIGAGQPQHF.

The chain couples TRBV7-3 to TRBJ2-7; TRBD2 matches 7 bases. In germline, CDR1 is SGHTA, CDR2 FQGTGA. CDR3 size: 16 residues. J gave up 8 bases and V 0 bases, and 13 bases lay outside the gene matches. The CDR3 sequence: CASSLTVAGEETQQYF. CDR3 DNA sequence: TGTGCCAGCAGCTTAACCGTGGCGGGGGAAGAGACCCAGCAGTACTTC.

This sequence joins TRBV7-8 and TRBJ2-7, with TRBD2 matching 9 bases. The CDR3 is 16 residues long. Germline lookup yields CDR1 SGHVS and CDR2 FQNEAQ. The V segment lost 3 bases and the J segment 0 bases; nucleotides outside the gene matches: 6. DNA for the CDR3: TGTGCCAGCAGCTTGGGGTCTAGCGGGATCTCCTACGAGCAGTACTTC. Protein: CASSLGSSGISYEQYF.

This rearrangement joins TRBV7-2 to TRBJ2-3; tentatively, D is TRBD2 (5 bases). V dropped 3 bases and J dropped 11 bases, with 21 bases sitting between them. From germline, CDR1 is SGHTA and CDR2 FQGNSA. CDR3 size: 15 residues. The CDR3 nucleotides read TGTGCCAGCAGCTTCTTACTAGGGATCCCCGACAAGCAGTATTTT. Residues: CASSFLLGIPDKQYF.

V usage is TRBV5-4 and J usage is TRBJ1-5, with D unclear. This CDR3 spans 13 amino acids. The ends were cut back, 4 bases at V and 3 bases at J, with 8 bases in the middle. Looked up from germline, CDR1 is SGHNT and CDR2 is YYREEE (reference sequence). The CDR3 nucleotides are TGTGCCAGCAGCGTAGCGGACAATCAGCCCCAGCATTTT. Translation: CASSVADNQPQHF. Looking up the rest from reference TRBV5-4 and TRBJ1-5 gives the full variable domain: ETGVTQSPTHLIKTRGQQVTLRCSSQSGHNTVSWYQQALGQGPQFIFQYYREEENGRGNFPPRFSGLQFPNYSSELNVNALELDDSALYLCASSVADNQPQHFGDGTRLSIL.

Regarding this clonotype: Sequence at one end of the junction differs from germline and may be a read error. As DNA, the CDR3 is TGTGCCAGCAGCGCCGGGGGGGCGGGCACCAGGCTCACGTTC. It yields the protein CASSAGGAGTRLTF. V is TRBV7-8 and J is TRBJ1-2, with D possibly matching TRBD1 (6 bases). The CDR3 has 14 residues. Germline V CDR1 and CDR2: SGHVS, FQNEAQ.

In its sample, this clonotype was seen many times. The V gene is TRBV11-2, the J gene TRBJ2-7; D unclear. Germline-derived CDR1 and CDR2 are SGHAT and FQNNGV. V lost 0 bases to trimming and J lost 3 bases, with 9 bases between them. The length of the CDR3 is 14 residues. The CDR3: CASSLERLHYEQYF. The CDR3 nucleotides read TGTGCCAGCAGCTTAGAGCGTCTCCACTACGAGCAGTACTTC.

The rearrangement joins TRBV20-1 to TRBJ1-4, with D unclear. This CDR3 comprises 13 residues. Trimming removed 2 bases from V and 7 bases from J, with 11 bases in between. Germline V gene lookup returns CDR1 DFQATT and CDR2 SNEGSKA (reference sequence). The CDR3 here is CSARRQVFEKLFF. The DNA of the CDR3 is TGCAGTGCTAGAAGGCAGGTCTTTGAAAAACTGTTTTTT.

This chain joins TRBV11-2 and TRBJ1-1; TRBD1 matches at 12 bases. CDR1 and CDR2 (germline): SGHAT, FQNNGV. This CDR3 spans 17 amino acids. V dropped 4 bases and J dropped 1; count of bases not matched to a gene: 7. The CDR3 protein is CASSWGTGGAANTEAFF. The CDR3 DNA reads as TGTGCCAGCAGCTGGGGGACAGGGGGCGCGGCGAACACTGAAGCTTTCTTT.

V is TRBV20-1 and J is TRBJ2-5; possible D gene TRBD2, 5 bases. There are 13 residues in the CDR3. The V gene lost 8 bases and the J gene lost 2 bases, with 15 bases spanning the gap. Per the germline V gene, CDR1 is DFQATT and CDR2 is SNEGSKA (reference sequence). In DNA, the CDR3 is TGCAGTCCTTGGGAGACTTTTCAAGAGACCCAGTACTTC. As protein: CSPWETFQETQYF.

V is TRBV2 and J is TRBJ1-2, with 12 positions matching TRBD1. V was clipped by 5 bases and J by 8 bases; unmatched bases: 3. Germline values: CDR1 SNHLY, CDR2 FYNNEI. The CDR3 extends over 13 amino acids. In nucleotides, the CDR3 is TGTGCCAGCAGTCGGGACAGGGGGCGAGGCTACACCTTC. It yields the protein CASSRDRGRGYTF.

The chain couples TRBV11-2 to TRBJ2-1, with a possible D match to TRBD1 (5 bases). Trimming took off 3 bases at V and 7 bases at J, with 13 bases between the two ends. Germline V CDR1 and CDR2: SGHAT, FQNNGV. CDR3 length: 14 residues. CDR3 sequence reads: CASSFLAGINEQFF. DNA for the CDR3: TGTGCCAGCAGCTTCTTGGCAGGGATAAATGAGCAGTTCTTC. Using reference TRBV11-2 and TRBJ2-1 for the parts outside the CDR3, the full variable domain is EAGVAQSPRYKIIEKRQSVAFWCNPISGHATLYWYQQILGQGPKLLIQFQNNGVVDDSQLPKDRFSAERLKGVDSTLKIQPAKLEDSAVYLCASSFLAGINEQFFGPGTRLTVL.

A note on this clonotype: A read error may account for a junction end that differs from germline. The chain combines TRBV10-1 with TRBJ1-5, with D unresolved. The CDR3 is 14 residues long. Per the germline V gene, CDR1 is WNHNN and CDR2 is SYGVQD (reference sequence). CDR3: CASSEADRNYPHTF. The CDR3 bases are TGTGCCAGCAGTGAGGCTGATAGGAATTATCCCCACACCTTC.

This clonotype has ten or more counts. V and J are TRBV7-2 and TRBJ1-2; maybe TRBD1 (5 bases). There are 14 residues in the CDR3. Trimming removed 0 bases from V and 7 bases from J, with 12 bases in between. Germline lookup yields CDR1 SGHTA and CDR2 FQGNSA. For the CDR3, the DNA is TGTGCCAGCAGCTTAGCGCGGGGCAATTTTGGCTACACCTTC. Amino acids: CASSLARGNFGYTF.

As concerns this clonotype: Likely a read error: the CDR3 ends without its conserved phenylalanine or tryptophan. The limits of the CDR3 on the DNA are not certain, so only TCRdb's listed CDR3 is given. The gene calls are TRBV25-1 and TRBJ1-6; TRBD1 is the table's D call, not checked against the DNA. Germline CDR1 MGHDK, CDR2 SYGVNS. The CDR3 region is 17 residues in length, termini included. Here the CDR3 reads CASSETEDRRYNSPFHL.

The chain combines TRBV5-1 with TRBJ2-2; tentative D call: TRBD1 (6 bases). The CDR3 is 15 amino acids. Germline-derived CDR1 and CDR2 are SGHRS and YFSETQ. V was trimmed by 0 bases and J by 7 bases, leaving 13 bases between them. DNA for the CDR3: TGCGCCAGCAGCTTGGGCGGCAGGGGAGACGGGGAGCTGTTTTTT. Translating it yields CASSLGGRGDGELFF.

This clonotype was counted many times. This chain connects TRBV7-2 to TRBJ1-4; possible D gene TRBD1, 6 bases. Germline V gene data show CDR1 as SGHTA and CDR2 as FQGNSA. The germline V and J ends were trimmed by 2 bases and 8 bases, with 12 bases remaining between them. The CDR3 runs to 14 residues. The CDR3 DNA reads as TGTGCCAGCAGCTTACAGGGACACTCCGAAAAACTGTTTTTT. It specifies CASSLQGHSEKLFF.

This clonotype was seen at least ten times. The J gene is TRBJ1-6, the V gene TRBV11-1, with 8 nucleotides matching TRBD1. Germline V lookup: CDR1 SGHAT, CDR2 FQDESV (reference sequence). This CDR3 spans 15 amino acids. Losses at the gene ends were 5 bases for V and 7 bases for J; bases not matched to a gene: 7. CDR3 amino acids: CASSPDRGINSPLHF. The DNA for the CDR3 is TGTGCCAGCAGCCCCGACAGGGGAATCAATTCACCCCTCCACTTT.

As DNA, the CDR3 is TGTGCCAGCAGTGGCACTAGCGGGGGGGCAGATGAGCAGTTCTTC. Encoded protein: CASSGTSGGADEQFF. The chain employs TRBV25-1 and TRBJ2-1; 13 bases map to TRBD2. V trimming: 4 bases; J trimming: 8 bases; junction bases outside the gene matches: 5. There are 15 residues in the CDR3. Germline CDR1 MGHDK, CDR2 SYGVNS.

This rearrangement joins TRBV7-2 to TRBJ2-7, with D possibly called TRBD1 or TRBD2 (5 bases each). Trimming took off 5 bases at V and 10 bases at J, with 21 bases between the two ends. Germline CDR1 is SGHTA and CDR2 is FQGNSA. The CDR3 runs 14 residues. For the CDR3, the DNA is TGTGCCAGCAGCCTATTGGTGGGGGTACGCAGTCAGTACTTC. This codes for CASSLLVGVRSQYF.

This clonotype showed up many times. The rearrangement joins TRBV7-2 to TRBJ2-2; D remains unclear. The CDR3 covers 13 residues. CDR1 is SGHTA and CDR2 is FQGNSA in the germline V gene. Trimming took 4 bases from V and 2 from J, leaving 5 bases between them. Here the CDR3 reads CASSSANTGELFF. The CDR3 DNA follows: TGTGCCAGCAGCTCCGCCAACACCGGGGAGCTGTTTTTT.

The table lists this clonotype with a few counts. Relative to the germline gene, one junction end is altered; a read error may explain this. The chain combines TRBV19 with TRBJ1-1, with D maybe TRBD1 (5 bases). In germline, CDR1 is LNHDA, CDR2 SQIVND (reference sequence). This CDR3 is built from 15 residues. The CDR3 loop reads CASSELRLGGDEAFF. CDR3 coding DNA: TGCGCCAGCAGTGAGTTACGACTGGGGGGTGATGAAGCTTTCTTT.

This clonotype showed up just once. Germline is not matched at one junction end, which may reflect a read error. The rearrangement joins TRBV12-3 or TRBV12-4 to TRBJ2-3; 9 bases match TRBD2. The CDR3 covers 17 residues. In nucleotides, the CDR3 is TGTGCCAGCAGTGAAGGCCGCGGGGGGGAGCCTCAGTACTTCGAGCATTTT. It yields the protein CASSEGRGGEPQYFEHF.

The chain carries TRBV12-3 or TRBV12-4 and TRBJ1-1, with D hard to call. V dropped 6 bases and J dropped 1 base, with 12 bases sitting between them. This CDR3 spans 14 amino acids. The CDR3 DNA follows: TGTGCCAGCAGCTTATTTCGGGAGAACACTGAAGCTTTCTTT. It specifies CASSLFRENTEAFF.

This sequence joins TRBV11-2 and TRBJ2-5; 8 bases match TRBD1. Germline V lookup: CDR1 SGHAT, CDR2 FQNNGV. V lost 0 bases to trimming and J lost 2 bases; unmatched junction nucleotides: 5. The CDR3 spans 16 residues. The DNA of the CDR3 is TGTGCCAGCAGCTTAGACAGGGGGACAGGACAAGAGACCCAGTACTTC. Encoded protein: CASSLDRGTGQETQYF.

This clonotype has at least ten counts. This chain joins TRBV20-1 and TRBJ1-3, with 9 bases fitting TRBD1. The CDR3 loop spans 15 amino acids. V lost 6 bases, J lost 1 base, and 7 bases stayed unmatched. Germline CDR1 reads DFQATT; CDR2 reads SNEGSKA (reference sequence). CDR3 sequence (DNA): TGCAGTGCCGGGGACAGGGTACGATCTGGAAACACCATATATTTT. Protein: CSAGDRVRSGNTIYF.

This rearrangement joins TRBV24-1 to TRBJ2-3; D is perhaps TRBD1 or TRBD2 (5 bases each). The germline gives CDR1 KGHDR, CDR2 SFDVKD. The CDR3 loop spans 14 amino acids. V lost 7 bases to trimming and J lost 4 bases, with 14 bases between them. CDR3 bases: TGTGCCACCAGCTTTGGGACGGCTGCAGATACGCAGTATTTT. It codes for CATSFGTAADTQYF.

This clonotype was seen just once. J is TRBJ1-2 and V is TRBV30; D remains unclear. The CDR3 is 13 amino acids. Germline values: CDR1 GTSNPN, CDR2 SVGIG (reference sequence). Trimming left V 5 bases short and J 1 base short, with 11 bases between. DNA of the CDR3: TGTGCCTGGTCTGCGACCCTTAACTATGGCTACACCTTC. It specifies CAWSATLNYGYTF.

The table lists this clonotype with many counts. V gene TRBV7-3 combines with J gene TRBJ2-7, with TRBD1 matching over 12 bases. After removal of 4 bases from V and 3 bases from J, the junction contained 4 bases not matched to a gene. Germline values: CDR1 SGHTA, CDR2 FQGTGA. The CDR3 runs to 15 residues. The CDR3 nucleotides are TGTGCCAGCAGCTGGGGACAGGGGGCGAGCTACGAGCAGTACTTC. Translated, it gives CASSWGQGASYEQYF.